The present T cell receptor (beta chain) was sequenced within a study of identical twins. Overall study results and limits: Out-of-frame TCR alpha sharing observed in monozygotic twins exceeded model estimates. Clonotypes of the beta chain that were abundant in cord blood carried fewer insertions (memory repertoires showed none).

In its sample, this clonotype was seen a few times. Its antigen is as yet unknown. A universal primer binding site was introduced by template switching. The final cDNA contained unique molecular identifiers. One entry per CDR3 protein, called by TCRdb with MiXCR from the 5' RACE reads. Of around 680,000 distinct CDR3 sequences detected, 8.6% appear once; the ten largest clones hold around 0.98%. Trimming took off 4 bases at V and 0 bases at J, with 22 bases between the two ends. Per the germline V gene, CDR1 is DFQATT and CDR2 is SNEGSKA (reference sequence). The CDR3 consists of 18 residues. The data also belong to a second study, concerning yellow fever vaccine responses in identical twins. That publication notes: Convergence reportedly seemed to mark part of the twins' vaccine T cell response, with personalization marking the rest.

Sequences were obtained from PBMCs. V usage is TRBV20-1 and J usage is TRBJ2-1, with a tentative D call TRBD2 (5 bases). This clonotype was obtained from a woman aged 18-29 years in good health. The chain's CDR3 is CSANFGAGSGYSYNEQFF. The DNA of the CDR3 is TGCAGTGCTAATTTCGGCGCTGGAAGCGGATACTCCTACAATGAGCAGTTCTTC.